This record looks at one TCR beta chain sequence and its context. The sample originates from a study of blood T cell repertoires in COVID-19. This CDR3 region has 15 residues. V shed 3 bases and J 4 bases; nucleotides not matched to a gene: 6. Germline-derived CDR1 and CDR2 are MGHRA and YSYEKL. This table comes from immunoSEQ multiplex PCR, and its TCRdb copy is limited to in-frame clones, with some not included. The profile shows approximately 220,000 clones, 83% of them singletons. This receptor was obtained from a woman between 40 and 50 years old with active or convalescent COVID-19. The sample consisted of peripheral blood. The chain combines TRBV4-1 with TRBJ2-7; TRBD1 matches at 10 bases. The CDR3 nucleotides are TGCGCCAGCAGCCACCGGACAGGGGGTCGGTACGAGCAGTACTTC. This gives the protein CASSHRTGGRYEQYF.